What follows are 19 T cell receptor beta chains derived from one specimen sequenced in a study of blood T cell repertoires in COVID-19. Sequencing used immunoSEQ multiplex PCR; TCRdb keeps in-frame clones, though not all of them. The sample includes 350,000 or so clones, roughly 85% of them seen just once. Input material: PBMCs or T cells enriched from blood (not recorded which). These receptors all stem from a woman between 40 and 55 years old with acute COVID-19.

The genes are TRBV7-2 and TRBJ2-1, with 14 bases that match TRBD2. From germline, CDR1 is SGHTA and CDR2 FQGNSA. The CDR3 is 17 amino acids. The J segment lost 7 bases and the V segment lost 4 bases, leaving 9 bases of the junction unmatched. CDR3 in DNA: TGTGCCAGCAGCTCGCTAACCGGGACTAGCGGGAGTAATGAGCAGTTCTTC. This sequence encodes CASSSLTGTSGSNEQFF.

The chain combines TRBV7-2 with TRBJ1-2; 8 nucleotides line up with TRBD1. Per germline, CDR1 SGHTA and CDR2 FQGNSA. The CDR3 contains 13 residues. The trim removed 3 bases at V and 7 bases at J, leaving 4 bases unmatched. The CDR3 protein is CASSFGQGAGYTF. The CDR3 nucleotides are TGTGCCAGCAGCTTCGGCCAGGGGGCTGGCTACACCTTC.

This sequence joins TRBV14 and TRBJ1-3, with 8 nucleotides matching TRBD1. This CDR3 has 15 residues. Trimming at V came to 1 base and at J to 4 bases, leaving 3 bases not matched to a gene. Germline lookup yields CDR1 SGHDN and CDR2 FVKESK. CDR3 DNA: TGTGCCAGCAGCCAAGGCCAGGGGGCCGGAAACACCATATATTTT. Its translation: CASSQGQGAGNTIYF.

This sequence joins TRBV5-1 and TRBJ2-5; D perhaps matches TRBD2 (5 bases). Germline V gene data show CDR1 as SGHRS and CDR2 as YFSETQ. With 4 bases removed from V and 8 bases from J, the gap between germline ends came to 12 bases. The CDR3 loop spans 12 amino acids. CDR3 in DNA: TGCGCCAGCAGCCAGGACTTGGGTACCCAGTACTTC. Its protein is CASSQDLGTQYF. Based on the CDR3 plus reference TRBV5-1 and TRBJ2-5, the full variable domain is KAGVTQTPRYLIKTRGQQVTLSCSPISGHRSVSWYQQTPGQGLQFLFEYFSETQRNKGNFPGRFSGRQFSNSRSEMNVSTLELGDSALYLCASSQDLGTQYFGPGTRLLVL.

The chain couples TRBV5-3 to TRBJ1-4; D unresolved. TRBV5-3 is assigned to the ORF class and has an uncertain function. The CDR3 has 14 amino acids. Deletions cut 10 bases from V and 8 bases from J, with 21 bases between. The CDR3 DNA reads as TGTGCCGAAGCGAGGGTGGGCGGGGAGGAAAAACTGTTTTTT. It specifies CAEARVGGEEKLFF.

The genes are TRBV9 and TRBJ2-5; 8 nucleotides align to TRBD2. V was pared by 4 bases and J by 1 base, with 9 bases of the junction left unmatched. CDR1 and CDR2 (germline): SGDLS, YYNGEE. The CDR3 length is 16 residues. CDR3 nucleotides: TGTGCCAGCAGCCCAACCACCGGGGGGGTCCAAGAGACCCAGTACTTC. Amino acids: CASSPTTGGVQETQYF.

The gene calls are TRBV6-2 or TRBV6-3 and TRBJ1-1; TRBD1 aligns across 7 bases. CDR1 MNHEY and CDR2 SVGEGT come from the germline V gene. V was pared by 6 bases and J by 6 bases, with 7 bases of the junction left unmatched. This CDR3 region has 13 residues. CDR3 sequence (DNA): TGTGCCAGCAGCCGACCGCAGGGGGCTGAAGCTTTCTTT. Translated: CASSRPQGAEAFF.

The J gene is TRBJ1-1, the V gene TRBV29-1; D unclear. The CDR3 spans 14 residues. V was clipped by 2 bases and J by 1 base, with 11 bases between them. Germline V gene data show CDR1 as SQVTM and CDR2 as ANQGSEA. CDR3 amino acids: CSVELLTANTEAFF. Written as DNA, the CDR3 is TGCAGCGTTGAACTCCTTACAGCGAACACTGAAGCTTTCTTT.

V gene TRBV15 combines with J gene TRBJ2-1, with 7 bases lining up with TRBD2. The V gene end was trimmed by 8 bases and the J gene end by 7 bases; junction bases not matched to a gene: 17. Germline V gene lookup returns CDR1 LNHNV and CDR2 YYDKDF (reference sequence). The length of the CDR3 is 16 residues. CDR3 nucleotides: TGTGCCACCTTCCCCGGGCGCGGGAGTATGGGGAATGAGCAGTTCTTC. It encodes CATFPGRGSMGNEQFF.

V gene TRBV27 combines with J gene TRBJ1-2, with 10 nucleotides matching TRBD1. V lost 6 bases, J lost 4 bases, and 8 bases stayed unmatched. CDR3 length equals 15 residues. Germline V gene data show CDR1 as MNHEY and CDR2 as SMNVEV (reference sequence). Written as DNA, the CDR3 is TGTGCCAGCAGAATACCGGGACAGGGGTCCTATGGCTACACCTTC. This translates into CASRIPGQGSYGYTF.

The CDR3 DNA reads TGTGCCAGCAGGCCCACAGGGTATAGCTACACCTTC. It encodes CASRPTGYSYTF. V is TRBV28 and J is TRBJ1-2; possibly TRBD1 for D (6 bases). Trimming took 6 bases from V and 9 from J, leaving 14 bases between them. The CDR3 is made up of 12 amino acids. Germline V lookup: CDR1 MDHEN, CDR2 SYDVKM.

DNA of the CDR3: TGTGCCAGCAGATCCGCGGACAGCCGTCACTCCTACGAGCAGTACTTC. Amino acid sequence: CASRSADSRHSYEQYF. V is TRBV6-7 and J is TRBJ2-7; TRBD1 is a possible D gene (6 bases). TRBV6-7 is placed among ORFs of uncertain function. The CDR3 totals 16 residues. V dropped 6 bases and J dropped 0 bases, with 18 bases sitting between them.

The chain recombines TRBV19 with TRBJ2-5, with D perhaps matching TRBD1 (6 bases). Trimming stripped 4 bases from V and 1 base from J, with 10 bases between. Germline V lookup: CDR1 LNHDA, CDR2 SQIVND (reference sequence). The CDR3 covers 14 residues. In nucleotides, the CDR3 is TGTGCCAGTAGTACTGACAGGATCCAAGAGACCCAGTACTTC. Its protein is CASSTDRIQETQYF.

The chain is built from TRBV2 and TRBJ2-1, with 7 bases identical to TRBD2. Germline assignment: CDR1 SNHLY and CDR2 FYNNEI. V gave up 2 bases and J gave up 2 bases; unmatched junction bases: 9. This CDR3 is 17 amino acids long. This CDR3 reads CASSESASGRPYNEQFF. The DNA of the CDR3 is TGTGCCAGCAGTGAATCGGCTAGCGGAAGACCCTACAATGAGCAGTTCTTC.

V usage is TRBV6-5 and J usage is TRBJ1-5; the D is unclear. Trimming pared 6 bases from V and 10 bases from J, leaving 13 bases between. Germline assignment: CDR1 MNHEY and CDR2 SVGAGI. This CDR3 region has 12 residues. CDR3 sequence reads: CASRGGPRPQHF. CDR3 in DNA: TGTGCCAGCAGAGGAGGTCCCCGACCCCAGCATTTT.

CDR3: CASSLSGTDNEKLFF. The DNA for the CDR3 is TGTGCCAGCAGCTTGTCCGGGACAGATAATGAAAAACTGTTTTTT. The gene calls are TRBV5-4 and TRBJ1-4; TRBD1 matches at 7 bases. This CDR3 has 15 amino acids. J was trimmed by 4 bases and V by 1 base; bases with no gene match: 4. Per germline, CDR1 SGHNT and CDR2 YYREEE (reference sequence). The full variable domain, its missing parts supplied by reference TRBV5-4 and TRBJ1-4, is ETGVTQSPTHLIKTRGQQVTLRCSSQSGHNTVSWYQQALGQGPQFIFQYYREEENGRGNFPPRFSGLQFPNYSSELNVNALELDDSALYLCASSLSGTDNEKLFFGSGTQLSVL.

The genes are TRBV9 and TRBJ1-1, with 7 positions matching TRBD1. V trimming: 3 bases; J trimming: 0 bases; junction bases outside the gene matches: 5. Germline assignment: CDR1 SGDLS and CDR2 YYNGEE. The CDR3 covers 15 residues. In DNA, the CDR3 is TGTGCCAGCAGCGCCCTGGGACAGTTGAACACTGAAGCTTTCTTT. Encoded protein: CASSALGQLNTEAFF.

The chain joins TRBV9 to TRBJ1-6, with D unclear. The V and J ends lost 0 bases and 10 bases respectively, with 14 bases between them. Per the germline V gene, CDR1 is SGDLS and CDR2 is YYNGEE. The CDR3 contains 15 residues. The CDR3 nucleotides are TGTGCCAGCAGCGTAGGCCCGGGAAGTGAATCACCCCTCCACTTT. The encoded protein is CASSVGPGSESPLHF. Together with reference TRBV9 and TRBJ1-6, the CDR3 gives the full variable domain: DSGVTQTPKHLITATGQRVTLRCSPRSGDLSVYWYQQSLDQGLQFLIQYYNGEERAKGNILERFSAQQFPDLHSELNLSSLELGDSALYFCASSVGPGSESPLHFGNGTRLTVT.

The V call is TRBV3-1 (or the pseudogene TRBV3-2), the J call TRBJ1-5; 9 bases are a match to TRBD1. Germline CDR1 and CDR2: LGHDT and YNNKEL (reference sequence). CDR3 size: 19 residues. V shed 0 bases, J shed 2 bases, and the junction held 11 bases outside the gene matches. The CDR3 here is CASSQDRDRESDGNQPQHF. CDR3 bases: TGTGCCAGCAGCCAAGACCGGGACAGGGAAAGTGACGGCAATCAGCCCCAGCATTTT.